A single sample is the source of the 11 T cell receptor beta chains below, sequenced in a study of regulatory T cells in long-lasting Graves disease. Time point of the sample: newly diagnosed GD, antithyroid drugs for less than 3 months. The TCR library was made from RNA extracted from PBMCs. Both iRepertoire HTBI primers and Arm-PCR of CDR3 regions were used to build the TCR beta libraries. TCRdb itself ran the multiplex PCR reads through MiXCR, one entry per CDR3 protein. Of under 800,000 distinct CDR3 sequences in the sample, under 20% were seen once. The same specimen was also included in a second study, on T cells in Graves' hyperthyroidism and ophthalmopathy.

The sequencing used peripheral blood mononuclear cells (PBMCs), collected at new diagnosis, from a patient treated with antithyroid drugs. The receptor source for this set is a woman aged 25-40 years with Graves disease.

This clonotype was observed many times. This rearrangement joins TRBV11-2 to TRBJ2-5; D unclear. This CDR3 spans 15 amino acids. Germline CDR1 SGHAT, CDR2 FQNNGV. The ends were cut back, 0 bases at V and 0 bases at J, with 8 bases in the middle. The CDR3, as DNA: TGTGCCAGCAGCTTAGAAGTAGGGTACCAAGAGACCCAGTACTTC. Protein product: CASSLEVGYQETQYF.

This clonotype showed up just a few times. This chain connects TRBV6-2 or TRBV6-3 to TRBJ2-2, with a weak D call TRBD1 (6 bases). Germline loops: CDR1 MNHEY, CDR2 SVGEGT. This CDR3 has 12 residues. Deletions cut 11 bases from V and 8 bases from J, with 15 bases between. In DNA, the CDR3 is TGTGCCCATAAAACTCAGGGGGGGGAGCTGTTTTTT. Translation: CAHKTQGGELFF.

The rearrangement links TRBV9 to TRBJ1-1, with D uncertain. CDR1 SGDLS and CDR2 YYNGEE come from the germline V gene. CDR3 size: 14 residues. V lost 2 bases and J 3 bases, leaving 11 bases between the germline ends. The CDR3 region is CASSVRWKDTEAFF. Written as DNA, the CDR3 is TGTGCCAGCAGCGTTCGATGGAAGGACACTGAAGCTTTCTTT.

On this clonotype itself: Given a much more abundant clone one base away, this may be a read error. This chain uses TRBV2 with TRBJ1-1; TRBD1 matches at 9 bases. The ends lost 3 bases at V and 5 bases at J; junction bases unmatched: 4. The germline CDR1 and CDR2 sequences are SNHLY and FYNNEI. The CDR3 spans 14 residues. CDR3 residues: CASSETGGKTEAFF. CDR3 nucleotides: TGTGCCAGCAGTGAGACAGGGGGTAAGACTGAAGCTTTCTTT.

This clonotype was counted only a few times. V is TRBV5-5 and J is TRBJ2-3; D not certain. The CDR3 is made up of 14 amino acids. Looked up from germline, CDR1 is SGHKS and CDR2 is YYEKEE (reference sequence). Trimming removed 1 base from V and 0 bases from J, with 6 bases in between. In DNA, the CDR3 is TGTGCCAGCAGCTTGTATTACAGCACAGATACGCAGTATTTT. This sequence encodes CASSLYYSTDTQYF. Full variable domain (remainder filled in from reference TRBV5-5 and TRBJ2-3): DAGVTQSPTHLIKTRGQQVTLRCSPISGHKSVSWYQQVLGQGPQFIFQYYEKEERGRGNFPDRFSARQFPNYSSELNVNALLLGDSALYLCASSLYYSTDTQYFGPGTRLTVL.

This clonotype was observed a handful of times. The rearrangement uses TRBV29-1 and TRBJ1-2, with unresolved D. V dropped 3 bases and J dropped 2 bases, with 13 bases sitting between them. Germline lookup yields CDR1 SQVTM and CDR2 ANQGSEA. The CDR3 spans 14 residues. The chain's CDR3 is CSVDGMGANYGYTF. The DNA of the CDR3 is TGCAGCGTTGATGGGATGGGCGCGAACTATGGCTACACCTTC.

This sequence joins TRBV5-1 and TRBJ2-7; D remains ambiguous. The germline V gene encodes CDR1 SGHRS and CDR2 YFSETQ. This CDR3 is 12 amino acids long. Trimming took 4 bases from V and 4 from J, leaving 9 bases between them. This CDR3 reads CASSVAYYEQYF. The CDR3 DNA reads TGCGCCAGCAGCGTCGCCTATTACGAGCAGTACTTC.

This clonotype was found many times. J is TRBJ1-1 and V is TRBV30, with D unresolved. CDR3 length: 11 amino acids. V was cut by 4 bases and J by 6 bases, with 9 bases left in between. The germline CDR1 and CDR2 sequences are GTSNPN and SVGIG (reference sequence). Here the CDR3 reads CAWIRFPEAFF. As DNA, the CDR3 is TGTGCCTGGATCCGGTTCCCTGAAGCTTTCTTT.

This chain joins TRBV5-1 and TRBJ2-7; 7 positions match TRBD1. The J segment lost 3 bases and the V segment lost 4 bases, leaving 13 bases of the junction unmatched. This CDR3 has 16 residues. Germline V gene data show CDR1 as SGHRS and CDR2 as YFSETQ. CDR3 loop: CASSPYRTGTHYEQYF. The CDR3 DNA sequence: TGCGCCAGCAGCCCCTACCGGACAGGCACCCACTACGAGCAGTACTTC.

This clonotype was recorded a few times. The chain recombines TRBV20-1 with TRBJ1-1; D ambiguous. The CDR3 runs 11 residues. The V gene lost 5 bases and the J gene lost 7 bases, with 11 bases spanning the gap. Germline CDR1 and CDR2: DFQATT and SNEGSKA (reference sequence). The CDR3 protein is CSAELGFEAFF. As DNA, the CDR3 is TGCAGTGCTGAATTGGGGTTTGAAGCTTTCTTT.

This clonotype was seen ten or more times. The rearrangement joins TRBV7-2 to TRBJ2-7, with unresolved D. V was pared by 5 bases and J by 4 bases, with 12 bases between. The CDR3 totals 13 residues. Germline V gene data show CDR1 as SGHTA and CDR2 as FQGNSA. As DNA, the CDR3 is TGTGCCAGCAGCCCCAGATCCCCTTACGAGCAGTACTTC. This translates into CASSPRSPYEQYF.